A single sample gave rise to the 10 T cell receptor beta chains below, sequenced in a study of blood T cell repertoires in COVID-19. Libraries were prepared by immunoSEQ multiplex PCR; TCRdb keeps only in-frame clonotypes and omits some of them. Of under 65,000 clones detected, roughly 80% appear once; the ten largest clones hold about 15%. The sample was peripheral blood. The receptors shown here come from a woman in her 70s with acute or convalescent COVID-19.

This clone came up once. V gene TRBV6-1 combines with J gene TRBJ1-2, with a weak D call TRBD1 (5 bases). Trimming took 2 bases from V and 6 from J, leaving 13 bases between them. Germline values: CDR1 MNHNS, CDR2 SASEGT. The CDR3 extends over 14 amino acids. The CDR3 is CASSELGVGDGYTF. CDR3 sequence (DNA): TGTGCCAGCAGTGAACTCGGCGTAGGGGATGGCTACACCTTC.

J is TRBJ1-2 and V is TRBV7-2; no clear D gene. V gave up 5 bases and J gave up 4 bases, with 8 bases separating them. The CDR3 sequence is 12 residues long. Germline values: CDR1 SGHTA, CDR2 FQGNSA. The CDR3 DNA follows: TGTGCCAGCAGCCCAGACACCTATGGCTACACCTTC. Translation gives CASSPDTYGYTF.

The chain employs TRBV4-1 and TRBJ1-2; tentatively, D is TRBD1 (5 bases). Germline CDR1 is MGHRA and CDR2 is YSYEKL. The CDR3 loop spans 14 amino acids. V lost 3 bases, J lost 4 bases, and 12 bases lay in between. CDR3 sequence: CASSHYGGSYGYTF. Written as DNA, the CDR3 is TGCGCCAGCAGCCACTACGGGGGATCCTATGGCTACACCTTC.

The CDR3 region is CASSSASGGINEQFF. The CDR3 DNA is TGTGCCAGCAGCTCGGCTAGCGGGGGGATCAATGAGCAGTTCTTC. V gene TRBV7-3 combines with J gene TRBJ2-1; 11 nucleotides line up with TRBD2. The ends lost 4 bases at V and 6 bases at J; junction bases unmatched: 5. This CDR3 has 15 amino acids. CDR1 and CDR2 from the germline V gene are SGHTA and FQGTGA.

The chain has TRBV5-1 and TRBJ1-2; D gene uncertain. This CDR3 has 13 residues. With 9 bases removed from V and 8 bases from J, the gap between germline ends came to 20 bases. Germline CDR1 SGHRS, CDR2 YFSETQ. This CDR3 is CATENLGRSGYTF. In DNA, the CDR3 is TGCGCCACCGAAAATCTTGGGAGGAGCGGCTACACCTTC.

In its sample, this clone was seen once. The genes are TRBV11-2 and TRBJ2-5, with D perhaps TRBD2 (5 bases). Trimming removed 8 bases from V and 5 bases from J, with 9 bases in between. Germline assignment: CDR1 SGHAT and CDR2 FQNNGV. CDR3 length: 11 amino acids. Here the CDR3 reads CASSPGETQYF. In DNA, the CDR3 is TGTGCCAGCTCCCCGGGGGAGACCCAGTACTTC.

The chain is built from TRBV29-1 and TRBJ1-5, with TRBD1 matching over 12 bases. Germline CDR1 SQVTM, CDR2 ANQGSEA. Unmatched junction bases numbered 8, after V lost 6 bases and J lost 8 bases. The CDR3 covers 14 residues. CDR3 bases: TGCAGCGTGCCCGGGACAGGGGGCATGGAGCCCCAGCATTTT. Amino acid sequence: CSVPGTGGMEPQHF.

The gene calls are TRBV18 and TRBJ1-2; D unresolved. Trimming pared 4 bases from V and 4 bases from J, leaving 19 bases between. Germline V CDR1 and CDR2: KGHSH, LQKENI. The CDR3 has 16 amino acids. In DNA, the CDR3 is TGTGCCAGCTCACGAGCGCGGGAGGAGTATGGCTATGGCTACACCTTC. Translation gives CASSRAREEYGYGYTF.

This clone appeared a single time. J is TRBJ2-1 and V is TRBV6-5, with D unresolved. Germline assignment: CDR1 MNHEY and CDR2 SVGAGI. The CDR3 runs 13 residues. Trimming took 4 bases from V and 2 from J, leaving 6 bases between them. The CDR3 region has the DNA TGTGCCAGCAGTTGGGCACCCTACAATGAGCAGTTCTTC. Protein: CASSWAPYNEQFF.

This clone was found a few times. The gene calls are TRBV6-5 and TRBJ2-7; D is possibly TRBD1 (5 bases). The length of the CDR3 is 14 residues. V shed 6 bases and J shed 4 bases, with 16 bases lying between them. Looked up from germline, CDR1 is MNHEY and CDR2 is SVGAGI. The CDR3 protein is CASSRAPGPYEQYF. The CDR3 DNA reads TGTGCCAGCAGCCGGGCCCCAGGGCCTTACGAGCAGTACTTC.